A single sample gave rise to the 30 T cell receptor beta chains below, sequenced in a study of T cell responses to AZD1222 COVID-19 vaccine. The repertoire was sequenced with immunoSEQ multiplex PCR; TCRdb's copy has only in-frame clones and lacks some. The table lists 100,000 or so clones, about 88% of them singletons. The source was peripheral blood, collected on day 0 of AZD1222 vaccination. These receptors were obtained from an adult in good health.

The chain links TRBV7-3 to TRBJ2-1; the D gene is possibly TRBD1 (5 bases). The CDR3 sequence is 12 residues long. The ends were cut back, 0 bases at V and 10 bases at J, with 7 bases in the middle. The germline gives CDR1 SGHTA, CDR2 FQGTGA. The CDR3 is CASSLTGQEQFF. The DNA for the CDR3 is TGTGCCAGCAGCTTAACGGGGCAAGAGCAGTTCTTC.

This clone was picked up one time. The J gene is TRBJ2-1, the V gene TRBV10-2; 9 bases map to TRBD2. This CDR3 region has 13 residues. Germline lookup yields CDR1 WSHSY and CDR2 SAAADI. Trimming took 6 bases from V and 8 from J; bases not matched to a gene: 5. The CDR3 bases are TGCGCCAGCAGCAAGCGGGGGGACTATGAGCAGTTCTTC. Translating gives CASSKRGDYEQFF.

This chain connects TRBV7-2 to TRBJ2-4, with D unresolved. CDR3 length: 13 residues. Trimming left V 5 bases short and J 6 bases short, with 11 bases between. The germline CDR1 and CDR2 sequences are SGHTA and FQGNSA. Here the CDR3 reads CASSRSPGNIQYF. The CDR3 bases are TGTGCCAGCAGCCGTTCCCCCGGAAACATTCAGTACTTC.

Note on this clone: The germline gene is not matched at one end of the junction; a read error may be the cause. V usage is TRBV14 and J usage is TRBJ2-7; 10 bases match TRBD1. CDR1 and CDR2 from the germline V gene are SGHDN and FVKESK. The CDR3 runs to 15 residues. CDR3 DNA: TGTGCCAGCAGCCAAGGAAGGCCCGGGACAGGGGCTCTGCACTTC. Encoded protein: CASSQGRPGTGALHF.

This sequence joins TRBV13 and TRBJ1-6; 8 positions match TRBD1. With V trimmed by 1 base and J by 5 bases, 4 bases remained unmatched. The germline gives CDR1 PRHDT, CDR2 FYEKMQ (reference sequence). This CDR3 spans 16 amino acids. For the CDR3, the DNA is TGTGCCAGCAGCTTAGCAGGGGGCGAAGATAATTCACCCCTCCACTTT. Encoded protein: CASSLAGGEDNSPLHF. Filled out from reference TRBV13 and TRBJ1-6, the complete variable domain reads AAGVIQSPRHLIKEKRETATLKCYPIPRHDTVYWYQQGPGQDPQFLISFYEKMQSDKGSIPDRFSAQQFSDYHSELNMSSLELGDSALYFCASSLAGGEDNSPLHFGNGTRLTVT.

The chain has TRBV10-2 and TRBJ1-5; no clear D. Germline assignment: CDR1 WSHSY and CDR2 SAAADI. Trimming removed 3 bases from V and 6 bases from J, with 15 bases in between. This CDR3 region has 15 residues. CDR3 sequence: CASSEFLRQTQPQHF. The CDR3 DNA is TGCGCCAGCAGTGAATTTCTTAGACAAACTCAGCCCCAGCATTTT.

The chain carries TRBV18 and TRBJ1-2; D is unresolved. Germline loops: CDR1 KGHSH, CDR2 LQKENI. V lost 3 bases to trimming and J lost 8 bases, with 16 bases between them. This CDR3 contains 14 residues. The CDR3 here is CASSPSFEYGGYTF. DNA for the CDR3: TGTGCCAGCTCACCTTCGTTTGAATACGGGGGCTACACCTTC.

The chain recombines TRBV2 with TRBJ2-5; TRBD2 matches 12 bases. CDR1 and CDR2 (germline): SNHLY, FYNNEI. The CDR3 consists of 15 residues. Trimming at V came to 7 bases and at J to 2 bases, leaving 5 bases not matched to a gene. The CDR3: CASTKLAGGQETQYF. The CDR3, as DNA: TGTGCCAGCACTAAACTAGCGGGGGGTCAAGAGACCCAGTACTTC.

The chain carries TRBV25-1 and TRBJ1-6; TRBD1 aligns across 7 bases. CDR3 length equals 14 residues. Germline CDR1 is MGHDK and CDR2 is SYGVNS. After removal of 3 bases from V and 9 bases from J, the junction contained 5 bases not matched to a gene. CDR3 sequence reads: CASSDDRVGSPLHF. Here the CDR3 DNA reads TGTGCCAGCAGTGACGACAGGGTTGGTTCACCCCTCCACTTT.

The V gene is TRBV11-2, the J gene TRBJ2-7; 8 nucleotides agree with TRBD1. CDR3 size: 15 residues. The germline CDR1 and CDR2 sequences are SGHAT and FQNNGV. The trim removed 5 bases at V and 4 bases at J, leaving 10 bases unmatched. Here the CDR3 reads CASSPKGDRSYEQYF. The CDR3 DNA sequence: TGTGCCAGCAGCCCAAAGGGGGACAGGAGTTACGAGCAGTACTTC.

The chain is built from TRBV7-2 and TRBJ2-4; D may be TRBD2 (6 bases). Trimming stripped 1 base from V and 0 bases from J, with 16 bases between. This CDR3 is 18 amino acids long. CDR1 SGHTA and CDR2 FQGNSA come from the germline V gene. The CDR3 DNA follows: TGTGCCAGCAGCTTAGTAGCGGATTCTTCTCTAGCCAAAAACATTCAGTACTTC. Its translation: CASSLVADSSLAKNIQYF.

This clone was found a few times. The rearrangement links TRBV7-3 to TRBJ2-1; either TRBD1 or TRBD2 may supply D (6 bases each). Trimming took off 7 bases at V and 4 bases at J, with 17 bases between the two ends. The CDR3 extends over 15 amino acids. The germline V gene has CDR1 SGHTA and CDR2 FQGTGA. The CDR3 reads CASTEMGGSYNEQFF. DNA of the CDR3: TGTGCCAGCACCGAGATGGGGGGCAGTTACAATGAGCAGTTCTTC.

This clone showed up just once. The V call is TRBV30, the J call TRBJ2-7, with D tentatively TRBD1 or TRBD2 (6 bases each). V lost 4 bases, J lost 5 bases, and 18 bases lay in between. The germline gives CDR1 GTSNPN, CDR2 SVGIG (reference sequence). CDR3 size: 14 residues. The CDR3 loop is CAWKEAGGLDEQYF. The CDR3, as DNA: TGTGCCTGGAAGGAGGCCGGGGGCCTGGACGAGCAGTACTTC.

The chain is built from TRBV9 and TRBJ1-1; TRBD1 matches 7 bases. From germline, CDR1 is SGDLS and CDR2 YYNGEE. J was trimmed by 5 bases and V by 3 bases; bases with no gene match: 4. The CDR3 totals 13 residues. CDR3 amino acids: CASSATGRTEAFF. The DNA for the CDR3 is TGTGCCAGCAGCGCGACAGGGCGGACTGAAGCTTTCTTT. The complete variable domain, with remaining parts taken from reference TRBV9 and TRBJ1-1, reads DSGVTQTPKHLITATGQRVTLRCSPRSGDLSVYWYQQSLDQGLQFLIQYYNGEERAKGNILERFSAQQFPDLHSELNLSSLELGDSALYFCASSATGRTEAFFGQGTRLTVV.

This sequence joins TRBV7-3 and TRBJ2-1; 8 bases line up with TRBD2. V was clipped by 1 base and J by 7 bases; unmatched bases: 12. Germline V gene lookup returns CDR1 SGHTA and CDR2 FQGTGA. The CDR3 runs to 17 residues. In nucleotides, the CDR3 is TGTGCCAGCAGCTTAAGGCTTGCGGGGGGATTGAGGAATGAGCAGTTCTTC. Translating it yields CASSLRLAGGLRNEQFF.

The rearrangement uses TRBV7-9 and TRBJ1-4, with 7 nucleotides matching TRBD1. The CDR3 covers 14 residues. The V and J ends lost 5 bases and 8 bases, in that order; junction bases with no gene match: 8. From germline, CDR1 is SEHNR and CDR2 FQNEAQ (reference sequence). DNA for the CDR3: TGTGCCAGCAGCCCTAGGGGGCTAAGGGAAAAACTGTTTTTT. As protein: CASSPRGLREKLFF.

V and J are TRBV6-2 or TRBV6-3 and TRBJ1-5; 7 bases are a match to TRBD1. The CDR3 is 17 amino acids. Germline V gene data show CDR1 as MNHEY and CDR2 as SVGEGT. J was trimmed by 3 bases and V by 4 bases; bases with no gene match: 12. CDR3 protein: CASSSPDRDLTNQPQHF. The CDR3 DNA follows: TGTGCCAGCAGTTCCCCCGACAGGGACCTCACCAATCAGCCCCAGCATTTT.

The rearrangement uses TRBV11-1 and TRBJ2-4, with a tentative D call TRBD2 (5 bases). Per germline, CDR1 SGHAT and CDR2 FQDESV (reference sequence). Trimming left V 5 bases short and J 8 bases short, with 13 bases between. The CDR3 is 13 residues long. CDR3 sequence reads: CASSLGLGDIQYF. In DNA form, the CDR3 reads TGTGCCAGCAGCCTGGGTCTCGGGGACATTCAGTACTTC.

Concerning this clone: Germline and junction disagree at one end, which may indicate a read error. The genes are TRBV19 and TRBJ1-3; D possibly corresponds to TRBD1 (5 bases). The CDR3 runs 11 residues. Germline assignment: CDR1 LNHDA and CDR2 SQIVND (reference sequence). CDR3 sequence: CLGVSGNTIYF. The DNA for the CDR3 is TGCTTGGGGGTCTCTGGAAACACCATATATTTT.

V gene TRBV30 combines with J gene TRBJ1-3; no definite D call. Looked up from germline, CDR1 is GTSNPN and CDR2 is SVGIG (reference sequence). The CDR3 contains 13 residues. The V and J ends lost 2 bases and 5 bases respectively, with 10 bases between them. The CDR3 protein is CAWSTAKRNTIYF. The CDR3 DNA is TGTGCCTGGAGTACCGCCAAAAGAAACACCATATATTTT.

The rearrangement joins TRBV5-1 to TRBJ2-1; TRBD2 matches 10 bases. The CDR3 contains 16 residues. V lost 1 base and J lost 9; bases outside the gene matches: 10. Per germline, CDR1 SGHRS and CDR2 YFSETQ. CDR3 DNA: TGCGCCAGCAGCTTGCGCGCTAGCGGGGGTCGGGGTGAGCAGTTCTTC. It yields the protein CASSLRASGGRGEQFF.

The V call is TRBV29-1, the J call TRBJ2-1, with 8 bases lining up with TRBD2. The germline V gene encodes CDR1 SQVTM and CDR2 ANQGSEA. V was clipped by 5 bases and J by 7 bases; unmatched bases: 16. This CDR3 is 16 amino acids long. CDR3 sequence: CSVHFRRGAIENEQFF. The CDR3 bases are TGCAGCGTTCACTTCAGGCGGGGGGCCATTGAGAATGAGCAGTTCTTC.

The chain carries TRBV25-1 and TRBJ1-4; TRBD1 aligns across 11 bases. Germline CDR1 reads MGHDK; CDR2 reads SYGVNS. The CDR3 totals 15 residues. V gave up 4 bases and J gave up 8 bases; unmatched junction bases: 6. CDR3 in amino acids: CASSGWTGGGEKLFF. As DNA, the CDR3 is TGTGCCAGCAGTGGATGGACAGGGGGCGGGGAAAAACTGTTTTTT.

This chain connects TRBV18 to TRBJ2-3; D perhaps matches TRBD1 (5 bases). V lost 4 bases to trimming and J lost 0 bases, with 14 bases between them. The CDR3 has 16 residues. Germline CDR1 is KGHSH and CDR2 is LQKENI. The CDR3 is CASSLLTVVSTDTQYF. In DNA form, the CDR3 reads TGTGCCAGCTCACTCCTGACAGTCGTCAGCACAGATACGCAGTATTTT.

The DNA for the CDR3 is TGTGCCAGTAGTCTTTACAGGGGGGCAAACACCGGGGAGCTGTTTTTT. Its translation: CASSLYRGANTGELFF. V is TRBV19 and J is TRBJ2-2, with 8 bases matching TRBD1. Trimming at V came to 5 bases and at J to 2 bases, leaving 7 bases not matched to a gene. Germline CDR1 reads LNHDA; CDR2 reads SQIVND (reference sequence). This CDR3 is built from 16 residues.

The chain combines TRBV5-1 with TRBJ1-3, with D uncertain. Trimming took 1 base from V and 4 from J, leaving 9 bases between them. This CDR3 region has 14 residues. Germline CDR1 and CDR2: SGHRS and YFSETQ. The CDR3 protein is CASSLYQDGNTIYF. The CDR3 DNA is TGCGCCAGCAGCTTGTATCAGGACGGAAACACCATATATTTT.

The rearrangement uses TRBV19 and TRBJ2-5; TRBD1 matches 7 bases. The CDR3 is 15 amino acids. CDR1 is LNHDA, CDR2 SQIVND, per germline (reference sequence). The junction had 10 bases not matched to a gene; V was cut back by 4 bases and J by 5 bases. CDR3 coding DNA: TGTGCCAGTAGTACCCGACAGGGAGATAGGGAGACCCAGTACTTC. Translating it yields CASSTRQGDRETQYF.

The gene calls are TRBV18 and TRBJ1-1; 9 positions match TRBD1. Losses at the gene ends were 3 bases for V and 5 bases for J; bases not matched to a gene: 7. Looked up from germline, CDR1 is KGHSH and CDR2 is LQKENI. The CDR3 loop spans 15 amino acids. DNA of the CDR3: TGTGCCAGCTCACCGTCGACAGGGGGTGAGACTGAAGCTTTCTTT. This encodes CASSPSTGGETEAFF.

This chain joins TRBV28 and TRBJ1-2, with TRBD1 as a possible D gene (6 bases). V dropped 3 bases and J dropped 0 bases, with 11 bases sitting between them. The CDR3 loop spans 15 amino acids. Looked up from germline, CDR1 is MDHEN and CDR2 is SYDVKM. This chain's CDR3 is CASSFLRGPNYGYTF. The CDR3 coding sequence is TGTGCCAGCAGTTTCCTCAGGGGCCCTAACTATGGCTACACCTTC.

Here the CDR3 DNA reads TGTGCCAGCAGTGACGTGACAGGGAGCGAGACCCAGTACTTC. Its translation is CASSDVTGSETQYF. This sequence joins TRBV2 and TRBJ2-5; the match to TRBD1 covers 7 bases. The CDR3 covers 14 residues. CDR1 is SNHLY, CDR2 FYNNEI, per germline. V lost 3 bases to trimming and J lost 5 bases; unmatched junction nucleotides: 6.